This T cell receptor beta chain was sequenced in a study of T-cell memory formation after mild COVID-19. Study-wide context: For the most part, TCR clusters were specific to one donor. Study-wide points: Some clones that responded turned up in pre-infection memory, which suggests that cross-reactive memory joined in. CD4/CD8 balance held among clones contracting day 15 to 85, and later expanders leaned CD4+.

Concerning this clonotype itself: Its antigen is not identified.

CDR3 length: 15 residues. V gave up 0 bases and J gave up 1 base, with 10 bases separating them. TCR alpha and TCR beta cDNA libraries carrying sample barcodes and UMIs came from 5'RACE with constant-segment primers. TCRdb passed the 5' RACE reads through MiXCR, listing each CDR3 protein once. Altogether fewer than 350,000 distinct CDR3 sequences are present, about 20% being singletons, with the ten largest covering around 23%. Material: PBMCs or a T cell subset sorted from them (not recorded which). The chain uses TRBV12-3 or TRBV12-4 and TRBJ2-7; D perhaps matches TRBD1 (6 bases). The clonotype originates from a man younger than 35 who had mild COVID-19 (a few samples of this study predate the infection). Cell type and time point are not known. CDR3 DNA sequence: TGTGCCAGCAGTTTAGCGGGGGCACCTTCCTACGAGCAGTACGTC. Translating it yields CASSLAGAPSYEQYV.